The source of this T cell receptor beta chain is a study of shared clonotypes between healthy human individuals. Across the whole study: Each donor contributed plates that comprised three CD4 naive, three CD4 memory, two CD8 naive and one CD8 memory. Points from the study as a whole: In general, naive subsets displayed greater estimated richness than memory subsets did. A handful of donors showed sharing of about 4.8% of naive CD4 clonotypes.

In the naive CD8 group, cells lacked CD45RO and were positively selected for CCR7, so terminally differentiated effector memory CD45RA+ cells were left out. The CDR3 totals 13 residues. V lost 4 bases and J 1 base, leaving 7 bases between the germline ends. From germline, CDR1 is LNHDA and CDR2 SQIVND (reference sequence). A remark on this clone: Its antigen remains unidentified.

TCRdb keeps only in-frame clones here, not all; method: immunoSEQ multiplex PCR. The sample has about 2.2 million clones; approximately 94% are singletons. This clonotype originated in a man aged 18 to 29 in good health. Some clones in this sample may be carry-over from other donors' samples. J is TRBJ1-1 and V is TRBV19; D ambiguous. Sequencing used naive CD8+ T cells from PBMCs. The CDR3 nucleotides read TGTGCCAGTAGTAGGACTGGGAACACTGAAGCTTTCTTT. It is translated as CASSRTGNTEAFF.